The 30 T cell receptor beta chains listed next were all sequenced from one sample in a study of OX40 agonist ivuxolimab in advanced cancers. TCRdb's table, derived via immunoSEQ multiplex PCR, lists solely in-frame clones and lacks some. The sample records around 76,000 clones, approximately 88% being singletons. The starting material was CD4+ or CD8+ T cells sorted from blood, obtained in a trial of the OX40 agonist ivuxolimab. These receptors were obtained from an adult with an advanced solid tumor such as melanoma, head and neck, liver or kidney cancer.

The chain is built from TRBV4-1 and TRBJ2-1, with D possibly being TRBD2 (5 bases). The CDR3 is 15 residues long. Germline CDR1 MGHRA, CDR2 YSYEKL. The V end was cut by 4 bases, the J end by 4 bases, with 14 bases between. CDR3 DNA sequence: TGCGCCAGCAGCCCTAGCTGGGCCTCTTACAATGAGCAGTTCTTC. It yields the protein CASSPSWASYNEQFF.

The J gene is TRBJ2-1, the V gene TRBV7-8; unclear D gene. In germline, CDR1 is SGHVS, CDR2 FQNEAQ. This CDR3 is built from 12 residues. V lost 5 bases, J lost 6 bases, and 8 bases lay in between. The CDR3 protein is CASSPLGNEQFF. The CDR3 coding sequence is TGTGCCAGCAGCCCTTTGGGCAATGAGCAGTTCTTC.

The chain has TRBV29-1 and TRBJ2-1, with 10 bases identical to TRBD2. The V and J ends lost 4 bases and 9 bases, in that order; junction bases with no gene match: 9. The germline CDR1 and CDR2 sequences are SQVTM and ANQGSEA. CDR3 length: 14 amino acids. CDR3 protein: CSVASGSLTSEQFF. CDR3 DNA: TGCAGCGTTGCTAGCGGGAGTCTTACCAGTGAGCAGTTCTTC.

This rearrangement joins TRBV28 to TRBJ1-1; weak D call: TRBD1 (5 bases). Per germline, CDR1 MDHEN and CDR2 SYDVKM. V lost 5 bases and J lost 5, with 15 bases in between. CDR3 length: 14 amino acids. CDR3 in DNA: TGTGCCAGCAGTGACGCCCGAAGGGGAACTGAAGCTTTCTTT. Its translation: CASSDARRGTEAFF.

The gene calls are TRBV4-1 and TRBJ2-7, with 10 nucleotides matching TRBD1. J gave up 0 bases and V 5 bases, and 4 bases lay outside the gene matches. Germline-derived CDR1 and CDR2 are MGHRA and YSYEKL. CDR3 length: 15 amino acids. CDR3 protein: CASSWGDRGSYEQYF. The CDR3 DNA is TGCGCCAGCAGCTGGGGGGACAGGGGCTCCTACGAGCAGTACTTC.

The chain is built from TRBV4-2 and TRBJ1-2; tentative D call: TRBD1 (6 bases). The CDR3 is made up of 16 amino acids. Germline V gives CDR1 LGHNA, CDR2 YNFKEQ. Trimming took off 0 bases at V and 4 bases at J, with 15 bases between the two ends. The CDR3 loop reads CASSQDRAGVAYGYTF. The CDR3 DNA is TGTGCCAGCAGCCAAGATCGGGCAGGGGTTGCCTATGGCTACACCTTC.

Only one count was recorded for this clone. V usage is TRBV5-1 and J usage is TRBJ2-6; a possible D gene is TRBD1 (6 bases). The germline V gene has CDR1 SGHRS and CDR2 YFSETQ. V was shortened by 4 bases and J by 0 bases, with 17 bases between the two germline ends. There are 18 residues in the CDR3. CDR3 loop: CASSRRQAYLSGANVLTF. DNA of the CDR3: TGCGCCAGCAGCAGGAGACAGGCATACCTCTCTGGGGCCAACGTCCTGACTTTC. The complete variable domain, with remaining parts taken from reference TRBV5-1 and TRBJ2-6, reads KAGVTQTPRYLIKTRGQQVTLSCSPISGHRSVSWYQQTPGQGLQFLFEYFSETQRNKGNFPGRFSGRQFSNSRSEMNVSTLELGDSALYLCASSRRQAYLSGANVLTFGAGSRLTVL.

The rearrangement joins TRBV21-1 to TRBJ2-7; the DNA was not compared with TRBD2, the D call given in the table. TRBV21-1 is tagged as a pseudogene. The CDR3 has 17 amino acids. The chain's CDR3 is CASSTQLGLAVLYEQYF. The CDR3 region has the DNA TGTGCCAGCAGCACCCAACTAGGACTAGCGGTTCTTTACGAGCAGTACTTC.

The genes are TRBV5-6 and TRBJ1-2; no reliable D call. Trimming removed 0 bases at V and 8 bases at J, with 14 bases between. Germline V CDR1 and CDR2: SGHDT, YYEEEE. There are 14 residues in the CDR3. The DNA for the CDR3 is TGTGCCAGCAGCTTGGCCGAAGCGGCGGAGGGCTACACCTTC. Protein sequence: CASSLAEAAEGYTF.

This clone appeared a single time. The V gene is TRBV5-4, the J gene TRBJ2-5; 9 bases line up with TRBD2. This CDR3 is built from 15 residues. The germline gives CDR1 SGHNT, CDR2 YYREEE (reference sequence). J gave up 4 bases and V 2 bases, and 6 bases lay outside the gene matches. Here the CDR3 DNA reads TGTGCCAGCAGCTTTGGCGGGAGGGCCCCAGAGACCCAGTACTTC. Translated, it gives CASSFGGRAPETQYF.

This chain joins TRBV28 and TRBJ2-7, with a tentative D call TRBD1 (6 bases). The CDR3 covers 16 residues. V was shortened by 4 bases and J by 9 bases, with 25 bases between the two germline ends. The germline V gene has CDR1 MDHEN and CDR2 SYDVKM. The CDR3 DNA follows: TGTGCCAGCAGTTCCAACCTCCCGGGACAAGGCCGGAGGCAGTACTTC. This gives the protein CASSSNLPGQGRRQYF.

The V and J genes are TRBV19 and TRBJ2-4; 7 positions match TRBD1. V lost 4 bases, J lost 0 bases, and 6 bases stayed unmatched. Germline CDR1 reads LNHDA; CDR2 reads SQIVND (reference sequence). The CDR3 is 16 amino acids. In DNA, the CDR3 is TGTGCCAGTAGTAGGACAGGACTCCTAGCCAAAAACATTCAGTACTTC. Its protein is CASSRTGLLAKNIQYF.

This clone was found once. CDR3 amino acids: CASSLWEGYDGNTIYF. As DNA, the CDR3 is TGTGCCAGCAGTTTATGGGAAGGGTATGACGGAAACACCATATATTTT. The chain carries TRBV28 and TRBJ1-3; no firm D call. Germline V gene lookup returns CDR1 MDHEN and CDR2 SYDVKM. Trimming took off 0 bases at V and 4 bases at J, with 13 bases between the two ends. This CDR3 is 16 amino acids long.

The chain carries TRBV4-2 and TRBJ2-2; 7 positions match TRBD2. Germline V gene lookup returns CDR1 LGHNA and CDR2 YNFKEQ. The CDR3 length is 16 residues. V shed 1 base and J 4 bases; nucleotides not matched to a gene: 6. CDR3 protein: CASSQVQRGFTGELFF. CDR3 coding DNA: TGTGCCAGCAGCCAAGTGCAGCGGGGTTTCACCGGGGAGCTGTTTTTT.

This clone was seen a single time. The gene calls are TRBV29-1 and TRBJ2-1, with D possibly TRBD1 on 5 matching bases. The V gene lost 2 bases and the J gene lost 15 bases, with 11 bases spanning the gap. The CDR3 sequence is 10 residues long. The germline V gene has CDR1 SQVTM and CDR2 ANQGSEA. CDR3 in amino acids: CSVESRARFF. CDR3 bases: TGCAGCGTTGAATCCAGGGCCAGGTTCTTC.

The CDR3 DNA reads TGTGCCAGCAGCCGCACCGAGGGAACTGAAGCTTTCTTT. Its protein product is CASSRTEGTEAFF. The J gene is TRBJ1-1, the V gene TRBV7-6; D gene ambiguous. Germline V lookup: CDR1 SGHVS, CDR2 FNYEAQ. V was shortened by 5 bases and J by 5 bases, with 12 bases between the two germline ends. This CDR3 is built from 13 residues.

A few counts support this clone. The CDR3 coding sequence is TGTGCCATCAGTGTGGGAATTCGGACCGGGGAGCTGTTTTTT. Protein: CAISVGIRTGELFF. The rearrangement links TRBV10-3 to TRBJ2-2; D unresolved. The CDR3 is made up of 14 amino acids. Germline assignment: CDR1 ENHRY and CDR2 SYGVKD. Trimming pared 4 bases from V and 5 bases from J, leaving 11 bases between.

V and J are TRBV2 and TRBJ1-5; D possibly corresponds to TRBD1 (5 bases). Trimming stripped 6 bases from V and 4 bases from J, with 10 bases between. The CDR3 has 13 amino acids. CDR1 SNHLY and CDR2 FYNNEI come from the germline V gene. The CDR3 sequence: CASRAGLNQPQHF. The CDR3 nucleotides are TGTGCCAGCAGGGCGGGGCTAAATCAGCCCCAGCATTTT.

This chain joins TRBV6-6 and TRBJ1-5, with D hard to call. The germline CDR1 and CDR2 sequences are MNHNY and SVGAGI (reference sequence). V lost 1 base and J 7 bases, leaving 11 bases between the germline ends. This CDR3 is built from 14 residues. The DNA of the CDR3 is TGTGCCAGCAGTTACTTAGCGGTCGGCCAGCCCCAGCATTTT. It translates to CASSYLAVGQPQHF.

This chain links TRBV7-9 with TRBJ2-3; TRBD2 matches at 7 bases. The CDR3 extends over 14 amino acids. CDR1 is SEHNR and CDR2 is FQNEAQ in the germline V gene (reference sequence). Trimming removed 4 bases from V and 4 bases from J; junction bases left unmatched: 5. The CDR3 reads CASSYTSAPDTQYF. The CDR3 DNA reads TGTGCCAGCAGCTACACTAGCGCACCAGATACGCAGTATTTT. Using reference TRBV7-9 and TRBJ2-3 for the parts outside the CDR3, the full variable domain is DTGVSQNPRHKITKRGQNVTFRCDPISEHNRLYWYRQTLGQGPEFLTYFQNEAQLEKSRLLSDRFSAERPKGSFSTLEIQRTEQGDSAMYLCASSYTSAPDTQYFGPGTRLTVL.

This clone appeared a single time. V and J are TRBV29-1 and TRBJ1-1; D uncertain. The CDR3 sequence is 14 residues long. V was shortened by 7 bases and J by 1 base, with 16 bases between the two germline ends. Per germline, CDR1 SQVTM and CDR2 ANQGSEA. CDR3 DNA sequence: TGCAGCGCATTAGCAGGTTGGGGGAACACTGAAGCTTTCTTT. It yields the protein CSALAGWGNTEAFF.

This chain connects TRBV4-1 to TRBJ2-1, with 8 bases matching TRBD1. Germline lookup yields CDR1 MGHRA and CDR2 YSYEKL. CDR3 length equals 16 residues. Trimming at V came to 2 bases and at J to 0 bases, leaving 3 bases not matched to a gene. The CDR3 DNA follows: TGCGCCAGCAGCCAAAGACAGGGGAGCTCCTACAATGAGCAGTTCTTC. Protein product: CASSQRQGSSYNEQFF.

This clone was picked up one time. Here the CDR3 reads CSTDKGNTDTQYF. CDR3 in DNA: TGTTCCACCGACAAGGGGAACACAGATACGCAGTATTTT. This rearrangement joins TRBV6-1 to TRBJ2-3; TRBD1 might be the D (5 bases). Germline lookup yields CDR1 MNHNS and CDR2 SASEGT. The CDR3 runs to 13 residues.

The CDR3 DNA follows: TGTGCCAGCAGTTCCAGACCCTATGGCTACACCTTC. Translation: CASSSRPYGYTF. The gene calls are TRBV28 and TRBJ1-2, with D unclear. Between the trimmed V and J ends, which lost 4 bases and 4 bases, there was a span of 7 bases. Germline CDR1 is MDHEN and CDR2 is SYDVKM. The CDR3 runs 12 residues.

The V and J genes are TRBV18 and TRBJ2-4, with 7 bases that match TRBD2. Germline trimming cut 6 bases from V and 7 bases from J; bases unmatched to any gene: 6. CDR3 length: 13 amino acids. Germline values: CDR1 KGHSH, CDR2 LQKENI. The CDR3 loop is CASSTWGGNIQYF. Written as DNA, the CDR3 is TGTGCCAGCTCTACATGGGGGGGGAACATTCAGTACTTC.

The V call is TRBV6-1, the J call TRBJ2-2; D might be TRBD2 (6 bases). This CDR3 contains 14 residues. V was pared by 8 bases and J by 3 bases, with 13 bases between. The germline CDR1 and CDR2 sequences are MNHNS and SASEGT. DNA of the CDR3: TGTGCCAGCGGGGGGTCACCTTACACCGGGGAGCTGTTTTTT. This encodes CASGGSPYTGELFF.

The gene calls are TRBV6-1 and TRBJ1-2; the D gene is possibly TRBD1 (6 bases). The V end was cut by 7 bases, the J end by 0 bases, with 12 bases between. Germline values: CDR1 MNHNS, CDR2 SASEGT. This CDR3 region has 14 residues. The CDR3 here is CASNGAGANYGYTF. CDR3 nucleotides: TGTGCCAGCAACGGCGCAGGGGCTAACTATGGCTACACCTTC.

The V and J genes are TRBV18 and TRBJ2-2, with a tentative D call TRBD1 (6 bases). The V and J ends lost 3 bases and 2 bases respectively, with 10 bases between them. Germline loops: CDR1 KGHSH, CDR2 LQKENI. The CDR3 covers 15 residues. CDR3 bases: TGTGCCAGCTCACCCAACAGGGCCAACACCGGGGAGCTGTTTTTT. It codes for CASSPNRANTGELFF.

The rearrangement uses TRBV5-1 and TRBJ1-4, with D maybe TRBD1 (5 bases). This CDR3 region has 14 residues. The germline V gene has CDR1 SGHRS and CDR2 YFSETQ. V was trimmed by 4 bases and J by 3 bases, leaving 10 bases between them. The CDR3 loop is CASSPGAANEKLFF. The CDR3 DNA is TGCGCCAGCAGCCCCGGGGCCGCTAATGAAAAACTGTTTTTT.

This clone has only one observation. The rearrangement joins TRBV9 to TRBJ2-3; D possibly corresponds to TRBD2 (5 bases). There are 15 residues in the CDR3. CDR1 is SGDLS, CDR2 YYNGEE, per germline. V was trimmed by 0 bases and J by 7 bases, leaving 15 bases between them. CDR3 sequence: CASSVAPSDSHTQYF. DNA of the CDR3: TGTGCCAGCAGCGTAGCCCCCTCGGACTCCCATACGCAGTATTTT.